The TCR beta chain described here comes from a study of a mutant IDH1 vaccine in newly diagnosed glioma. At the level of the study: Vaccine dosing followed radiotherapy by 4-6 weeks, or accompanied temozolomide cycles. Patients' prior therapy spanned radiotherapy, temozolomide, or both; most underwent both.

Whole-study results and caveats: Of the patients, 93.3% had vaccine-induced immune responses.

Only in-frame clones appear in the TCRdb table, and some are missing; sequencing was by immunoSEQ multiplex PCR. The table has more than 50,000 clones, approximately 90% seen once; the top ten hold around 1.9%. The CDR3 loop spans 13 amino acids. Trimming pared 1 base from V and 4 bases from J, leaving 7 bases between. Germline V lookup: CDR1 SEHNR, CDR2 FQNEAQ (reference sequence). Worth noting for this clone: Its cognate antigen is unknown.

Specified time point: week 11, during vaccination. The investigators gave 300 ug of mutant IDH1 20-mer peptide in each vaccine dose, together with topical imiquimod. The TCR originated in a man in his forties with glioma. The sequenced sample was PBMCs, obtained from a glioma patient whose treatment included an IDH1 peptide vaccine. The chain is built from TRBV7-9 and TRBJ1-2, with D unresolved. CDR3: CASSLEGGYGYTF. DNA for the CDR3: TGTGCCAGCAGCTTAGAGGGTGGCTATGGCTACACCTTC. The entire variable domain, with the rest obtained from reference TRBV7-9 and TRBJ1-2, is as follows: DTGVSQNPRHKITKRGQNVTFRCDPISEHNRLYWYRQTLGQGPEFLTYFQNEAQLEKSRLLSDRFSAERPKGSFSTLEIQRTEQGDSAMYLCASSLEGGYGYTFGSGTRLTVV.